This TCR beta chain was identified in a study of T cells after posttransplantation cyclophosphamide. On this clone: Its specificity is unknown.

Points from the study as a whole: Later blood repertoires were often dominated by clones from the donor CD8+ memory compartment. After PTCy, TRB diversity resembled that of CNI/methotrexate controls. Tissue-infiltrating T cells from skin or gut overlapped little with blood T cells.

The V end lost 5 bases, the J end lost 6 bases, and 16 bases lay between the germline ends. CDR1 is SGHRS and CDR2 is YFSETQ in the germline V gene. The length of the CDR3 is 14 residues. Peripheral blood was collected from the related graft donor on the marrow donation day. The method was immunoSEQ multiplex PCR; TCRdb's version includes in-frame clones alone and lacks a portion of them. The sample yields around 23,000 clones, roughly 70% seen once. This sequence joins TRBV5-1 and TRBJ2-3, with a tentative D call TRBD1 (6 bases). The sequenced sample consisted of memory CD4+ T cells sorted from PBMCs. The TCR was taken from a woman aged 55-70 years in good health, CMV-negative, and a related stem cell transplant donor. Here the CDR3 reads CASRFSRTEDTQYF. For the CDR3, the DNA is TGCGCCAGCAGATTCTCAAGGACAGAGGATACGCAGTATTTT.